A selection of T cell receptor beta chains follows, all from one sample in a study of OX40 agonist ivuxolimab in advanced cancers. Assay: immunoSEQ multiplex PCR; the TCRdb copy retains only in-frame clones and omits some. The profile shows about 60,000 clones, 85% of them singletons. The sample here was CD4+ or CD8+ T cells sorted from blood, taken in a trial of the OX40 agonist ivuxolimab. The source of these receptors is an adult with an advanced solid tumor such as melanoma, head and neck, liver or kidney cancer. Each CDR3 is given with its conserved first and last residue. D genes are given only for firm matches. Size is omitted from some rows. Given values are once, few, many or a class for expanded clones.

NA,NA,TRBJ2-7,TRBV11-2,CASSPRIGEYEQYF,TGTGCCAGCAGCCCAAGAATAGGGGAGTACGAGCAGTACTTC
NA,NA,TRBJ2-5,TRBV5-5,CASSTRRYQETQYF,TGTGCCAGCAGCACCCGGCGATACCAAGAGACCCAGTACTTC
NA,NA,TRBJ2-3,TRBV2,CASSNGQGADTQYF,TGTGCCAGCAGCAATGGACAAGGGGCAGATACGCAGTATTTT
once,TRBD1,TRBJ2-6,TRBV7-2,CASSRDRGWVTGANVLTF,TGTGCCAGCAGCAGGGACAGGGGGTGGGTAACTGGGGCCAACGTCCTGACTTTC
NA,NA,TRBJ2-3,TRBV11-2,CASSLGHDTQYF,TGTGCCAGCAGCTTAGGGCACGATACGCAGTATTTT
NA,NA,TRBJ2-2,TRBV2,CASSPTAVGNTGELFF,TGTGCCAGCAGCCCAACAGCGGTTGGGAACACCGGGGAGCTGTTTTTT
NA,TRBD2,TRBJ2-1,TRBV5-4,CASSLTSGVYNEQFF,TGTGCCAGCAGCTTGACTAGCGGGGTTTACAATGAGCAGTTCTTC
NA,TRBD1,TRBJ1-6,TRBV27,CASSPLDRGNSPLHF,TGTGCCAGCAGTCCCCTCGACAGGGGGAACTCACCCCTCCACTTT
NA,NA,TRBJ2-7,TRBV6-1,CASSESTGQGYEQYF,TGTGCCAGCAGTGAATCTACGGGACAAGGCTACGAGCAGTACTTC
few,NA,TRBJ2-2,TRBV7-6,CASSLSLNTGELFF,TGTGCCAGCAGCCTCTCTCTGAACACCGGGGAGCTGTTTTTT
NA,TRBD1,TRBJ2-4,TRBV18,CASSPRGGSVKNIQYF,TGTGCCAGCTCACCACGAGGGGGCTCGGTCAAAAACATTCAGTACTTC
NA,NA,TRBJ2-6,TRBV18,CASSPLVGANVLTF,TGTGCCAGCTCACCACTTGTAGGGGCCAACGTCCTGACTTTC
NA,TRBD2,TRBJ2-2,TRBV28,CASSSALAGGWELFF,TGTGCCAGCAGTTCCGCACTAGCGGGGGGGTGGGAGCTGTTTTTT
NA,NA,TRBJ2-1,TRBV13,CASSPGRADVNEQFF,TGTGCCAGCAGCCCAGGGAGAGCTGACGTCAATGAGCAGTTCTTC
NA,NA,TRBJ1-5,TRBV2,CASSVLGGNQPQHF,TGTGCCAGCAGTGTTTTAGGAGGCAATCAGCCCCAGCATTTT
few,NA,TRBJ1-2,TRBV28,CASQAPNYGYTF,TGTGCCAGCCAGGCCCCTAACTATGGCTACACCTTC
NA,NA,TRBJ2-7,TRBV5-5,CASSPGPGAYEQYF,TGTGCCAGCAGCCCTGGTCCGGGGGCCTACGAGCAGTACTTC
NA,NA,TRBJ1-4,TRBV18,CASSETGNRREKLFF,TGTGCCAGCTCTGAAACAGGGAATCGGCGTGAAAAACTGTTTTTT
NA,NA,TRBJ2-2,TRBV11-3,CASSSNTGELFF,TGTGCCAGCAGCTCGAACACCGGGGAGCTGTTTTTT
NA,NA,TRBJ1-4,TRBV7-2,CASRAPGSNEKLFF,TGTGCCAGCAGGGCCCCAGGTAGTAATGAAAAACTGTTTTTT
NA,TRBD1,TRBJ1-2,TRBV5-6,CASSTGVANYGYTF,TGTGCCAGCAGCACAGGGGTCGCTAACTATGGCTACACCTTC
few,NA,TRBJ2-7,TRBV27,CASSHPRGEQYF,TGTGCCAGCAGTCATCCGAGAGGCGAGCAGTACTTC
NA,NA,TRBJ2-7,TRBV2,CASSGDGHYEQYF,TGTGCCAGCAGTGGAGATGGGCACTACGAGCAGTACTTC
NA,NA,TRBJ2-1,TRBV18,CASSPPLRARYNEQFF,TGTGCCAGCTCACCACCGTTGCGGGCCCGCTACAATGAGCAGTTCTTC
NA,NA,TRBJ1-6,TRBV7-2,CASSFSIPSGDSPLHF,TGTGCCAGCAGCTTTAGTATACCCTCAGGGGACTCACCCCTCCACTTT
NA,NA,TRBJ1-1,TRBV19,CASSKGGTEAFF,TGTGCCAGTAGTAAAGGGGGCACTGAAGCTTTCTTT
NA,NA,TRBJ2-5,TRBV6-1,CASSAQGFQETQYF,TGTGCCAGCAGCGCACAGGGATTCCAAGAGACCCAGTACTTC
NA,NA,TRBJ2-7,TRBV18,CASSPPSLSMGEQYF,TGTGCCAGCTCACCACCCAGTTTAAGCATGGGCGAGCAGTACTTC
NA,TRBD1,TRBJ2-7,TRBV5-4,CASSRGTGAYEQYF,TGTGCCAGCAGCCGCGGGACAGGGGCCTACGAGCAGTACTTC
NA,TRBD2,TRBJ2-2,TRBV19,CATKRGVDTGELFF,TGTGCCACCAAACGGGGGGTGGACACCGGGGAGCTGTTTTTT
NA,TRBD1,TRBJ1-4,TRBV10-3,CAIGQGAREKLFF,TGTGCCATCGGGCAGGGGGCGCGAGAAAAACTGTTTTTT
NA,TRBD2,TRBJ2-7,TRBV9,CASSVAAGETYEQYF,TGTGCCAGCAGCGTAGCCGCGGGGGAGACGTACGAGCAGTACTTC
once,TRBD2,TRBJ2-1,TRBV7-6,CASSLRREAYNEQFF,TGTGCCAGCAGCTTACGGCGGGAGGCCTACAATGAGCAGTTCTTC
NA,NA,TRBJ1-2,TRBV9,CASYRLNYGYTF,TGTGCCAGCTACAGGCTTAACTATGGCTACACCTTC
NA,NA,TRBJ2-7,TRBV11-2,CASSSQYEQYF,TGTGCCAGCAGTTCACAGTACGAGCAGTACTTC
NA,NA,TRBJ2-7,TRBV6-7,CASSTKTYEQYF,TGTGCCAGCAGTACTAAGACCTACGAGCAGTACTTC
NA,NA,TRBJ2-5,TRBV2,CASRGMIGPSQETQYF,TGTGCCAGCAGGGGAATGATAGGACCCTCACAAGAGACCCAGTACTTC
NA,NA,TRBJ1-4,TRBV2,CASWNAIGFNEKLFF,TGTGCCAGCTGGAACGCGATCGGTTTTAATGAAAAACTGTTTTTT
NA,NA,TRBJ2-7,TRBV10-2,CASTKAGGAFYEQYF,TGCGCCAGCACCAAAGCAGGCGGGGCGTTCTACGAGCAGTACTTC
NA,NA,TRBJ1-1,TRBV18,CASSPEYSNPNTEAFF,TGTGCCAGCTCACCTGAATACAGCAACCCGAACACTGAAGCTTTCTTT
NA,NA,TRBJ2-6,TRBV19,CASSGGREYSGANVLTF,TGTGCCAGTAGTGGCGGACGGGAGTACTCTGGGGCCAACGTCCTGACTTTC
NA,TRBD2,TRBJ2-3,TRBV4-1,CASSPPSGRTDTQYF,TGCGCCAGCAGCCCACCTAGCGGACGCACAGATACGCAGTATTTT
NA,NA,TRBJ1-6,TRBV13,CASSSQDWANSPLHF,TGTGCCAGCAGCTCTCAAGACTGGGCAAATTCACCCCTCCACTTT
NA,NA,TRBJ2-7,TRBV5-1,CASSLFPGYEQYF,TGCGCCAGCAGCTTGTTCCCAGGTTACGAGCAGTACTTC
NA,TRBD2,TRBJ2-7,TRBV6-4,CASSDATTSGKGNSEQYF,TGTGCCAGCAGTGACGCTACGACTAGCGGGAAGGGAAATTCGGAGCAGTACTTC
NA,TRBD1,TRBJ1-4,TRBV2,CASRVGTGYEKLFF,TGTGCCAGCAGAGTGGGGACAGGGTACGAAAAACTGTTTTTT
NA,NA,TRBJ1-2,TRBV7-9,CASSDLRANYGYTF,TGTGCCAGCAGCGACCTGAGAGCTAACTATGGCTACACCTTC